This T cell receptor (beta chain) stems from a study of blood T cell repertoires in COVID-19. The assay was immunoSEQ multiplex PCR, and TCRdb's table has in-frame clones only and misses some. The table lists about 250,000 clones, about 80% of them singletons. The sequence came from a woman in her thirties or forties who had been exposed to COVID-19. Specimen: PBMCs or T cells enriched from blood (not recorded which).

Here the CDR3 reads CASSPQSRQGNYGYTF. The CDR3 DNA follows: TGTGCCAGTAGTCCGCAGTCTCGACAGGGAAACTATGGCTACACCTTC. The chain combines TRBV19 with TRBJ1-2; 7 nucleotides match TRBD1. V was pared by 5 bases and J by 2 bases, with 11 bases of the junction left unmatched. The CDR3 has 16 amino acids. Germline values: CDR1 LNHDA, CDR2 SQIVND (reference sequence).